The clone carrying this T cell receptor beta chain was picked up a small number of times. Its specificity is not known. The sample is drawn from a study of T-cell memory formation after mild COVID-19. Study-level points and caveats: Pre-infection memory held some responding clones, suggesting pre-existing cross-reactive T cells responded. Most CD4+ clones that shrank were in CM and EM, while CD8+ ones turned up in EMRA. Clones contracting over day 15 to 85 were CD4/CD8 balanced, with later expanders leaning CD4+.

TCRdb passed the 5' RACE reads through MiXCR, listing each CDR3 protein once. The table includes some 300,000 distinct CDR3 sequences, more than 20% detected once. The V gene lost 2 bases and the J gene lost 5 bases, with 13 bases spanning the gap. The CDR3 is made up of 14 amino acids. In germline, CDR1 is KGHSH, CDR2 LQKENI. The V and J genes are TRBV18 and TRBJ2-7; the D is unclear. The origin of this receptor is a man aged 18-30 years who had mild COVID-19 (a few samples of this study predate the infection). Cell type and time point are not known. Material for sequencing was PBMCs or a T cell subset sorted from them (not recorded which). The chain's CDR3 is CASSPSQVTDEQYF. DNA for the CDR3: TGTGCCAGCTCACCAAGTCAGGTGACCGACGAGCAGTACTTC. Full variable domain (rest looked up from reference TRBV18 and TRBJ2-7): NAGVMQNPRHLVRRRGQEARLRCSPMKGHSHVYWYRQLPEEGLKFMVYLQKENIIDESGMPKERFSAEFPKEGPSILRIQQVVRGDSAAYFCASSPSQVTDEQYFGPGTRLTVT.